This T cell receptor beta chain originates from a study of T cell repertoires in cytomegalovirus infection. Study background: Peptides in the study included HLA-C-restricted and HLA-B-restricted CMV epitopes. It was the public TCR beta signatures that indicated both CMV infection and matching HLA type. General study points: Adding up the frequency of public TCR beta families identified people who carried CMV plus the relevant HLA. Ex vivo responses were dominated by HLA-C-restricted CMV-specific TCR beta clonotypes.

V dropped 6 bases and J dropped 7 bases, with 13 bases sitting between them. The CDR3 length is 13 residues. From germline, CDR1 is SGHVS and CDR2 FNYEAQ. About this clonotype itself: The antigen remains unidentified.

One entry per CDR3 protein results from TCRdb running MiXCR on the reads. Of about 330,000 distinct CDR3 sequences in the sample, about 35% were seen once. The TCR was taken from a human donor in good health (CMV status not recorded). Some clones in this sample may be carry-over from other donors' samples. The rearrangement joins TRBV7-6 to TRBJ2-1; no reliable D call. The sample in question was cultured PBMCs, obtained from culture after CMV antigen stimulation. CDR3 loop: CASSFRWGNEQFF. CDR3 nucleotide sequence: TGTGCCAGCAGTTTCCGTTGGGGAAATGAGCAGTTCTTC.